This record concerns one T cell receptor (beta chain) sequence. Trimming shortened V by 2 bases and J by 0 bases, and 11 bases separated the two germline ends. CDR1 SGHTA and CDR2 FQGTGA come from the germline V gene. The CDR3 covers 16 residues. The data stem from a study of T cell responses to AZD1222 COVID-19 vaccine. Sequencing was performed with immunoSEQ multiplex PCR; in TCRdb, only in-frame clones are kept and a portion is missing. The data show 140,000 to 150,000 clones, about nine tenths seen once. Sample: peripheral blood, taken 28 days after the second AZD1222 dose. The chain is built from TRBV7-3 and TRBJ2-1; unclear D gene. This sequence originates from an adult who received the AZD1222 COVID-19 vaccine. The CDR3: CASSLSPASSYNEQFF. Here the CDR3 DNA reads TGTGCCAGCAGCTTATCCCCGGCTAGCTCCTACAATGAGCAGTTCTTC.